The source of this T cell receptor beta chain is a study of blood T cell repertoires in COVID-19. Study context: There were acute and convalescent COVID-19 samples, and they came from the United States, Italy and Spain. T cells, B-cell-depleted T cells, or PBMCs supplied cDNA or gDNA.

Trimming at V came to 2 bases and at J to 9 bases, leaving 3 bases not matched to a gene. Germline V gives CDR1 SNHLY, CDR2 FYNNEI. CDR3 length equals 14 residues. As processed by the authors: Reference gene primer amplification in the assay estimated nucleated cell counts. Measured with immunoSEQ multiplex PCR; TCRdb has only the in-frame clones, and not every one. That table is the source of V, J and clone size, and D and trimming were worked out from the DNA. The profile shows about 150,000 clones, 60% to 85% of them singletons. The chain is built from TRBV2 and TRBJ2-3; 12 bases align to TRBD2. The TCR sequence derives from a man aged 50 or older with active or convalescent COVID-19. Sequencing was performed on peripheral blood. The CDR3 DNA sequence: TGTGCCAGCAGTGAACGGACTAGCGGGACCACGCAGTATTTT. Translating gives CASSERTSGTTQYF.